This record concerns one T cell receptor (beta chain) sequence. No antigen is known for it. Trimming pared 2 bases from V and 5 bases from J, leaving 7 bases between. The CDR3 has 13 residues. Germline assignment: CDR1 SGHTA and CDR2 FQGTGA. These data come from a study of monozygotic twins with cystic fibrosis. General observations from the study: Monozygotic CF twins shared more identical nucleotide clonotypes than unrelated patients. In this small cohort, shared CDR3 numbers showed no association with age, concordance or disease severity. Co-twins had the most similar V usage for 13 of 16 pairs, J for 8. Low clonality (median roughly 0.0095) suggested a mostly naive repertoire.

Here immunoSEQ multiplex PCR was the method, and the copy in TCRdb shows in-frame clones only, minus some. The table has tens of thousands of clones, approximately 96% seen once; the top ten hold around 3%. The receptor's source is a girl aged 2 to 10 with cystic fibrosis. Specimen: blood. V is TRBV7-3 and J is TRBJ1-5; D may be TRBD1 (5 bases). CDR3 sequence: CASSLGAYQPQHF. The CDR3 DNA sequence: TGTGCCAGCAGCTTAGGGGCATATCAGCCCCAGCATTTT.